This TCR beta chain came from a study of T cells expressing NK-cell markers. Study summary: It was from sorted CD3+CD56+NKG2C+, CD3+CD56+NKG2C- and CD3+CD56-NKG2C+ T cells that TCR beta repertoires came. Among the eight sequenced donors, seven tested HCMV-seropositive and one tested seronegative. Notes on the study in general: These clonotypes additionally ranked first within the CD3+CD56-NKG2C+ fraction of a few donors.

For each CDR3 protein, TCRdb gives one entry from its re-call of the 5' RACE reads, without DNA. The sample holds about 160,000 distinct CDR3 sequences. About this clonotype itself: Its antigen is currently unknown.

The CDR3 loop spans 15 amino acids. Germline CDR1 reads SGHKS; CDR2 reads YYEKEE (reference sequence). The specimen sequenced was blood T cells: a sorted CD56 or NKG2C T cell subset, CD4+ or CD8+ T cells, or bulk PBMC T cells (not recorded which). The chain employs TRBV5-5 and TRBJ1-5; TCRdb returns TRBD1, unconfirmable since there is no DNA. The receptor comes from a woman between 18 and 75 years old in good health. The chain's CDR3 is CASSPQGGLDQPQHF.